This TCR beta chain was recorded in a study of CD8 T cells in ankylosing spondylitis. The J segment lost 4 bases and the V segment lost 3 bases, leaving 5 bases of the junction unmatched. Looked up from germline, CDR1 is KGHSH and CDR2 is LQKENI. The CDR3 totals 17 residues. Each TCR beta library was made by quantitative 5'-RACE that incorporated molecular barcodes. TCRdb passed the 5' RACE reads through MiXCR, listing each CDR3 protein once. The sample yields 35,000 to 50,000 distinct CDR3 sequences, 10% seen once. Turning to this clonotype: The antigen is unknown.

Study results and limitations: Disease-linked clones were reportedly significantly enriched in matched ankylosing spondylitis synovial fluid. Several highly homologous variants formed a TCR beta motif that appeared characteristic of ankylosing spondylitis blood.

The TCR comes from a male donor with ankylosing spondylitis or in good health (not recorded which). Sequencing input: blood, either unsorted or a sorted T cell fraction (not recorded which). The J gene is TRBJ2-1, the V gene TRBV18, with 14 bases fitting TRBD2. The CDR3 DNA reads as TGTGCCAGCTCACCGACCGGGACTAGCGGGAGATACAATGAGCAGTTCTTC. Translation gives CASSPTGTSGRYNEQFF. The whole variable domain, filled in from reference TRBV18 and TRBJ2-1, reads NAGVMQNPRHLVRRRGQEARLRCSPMKGHSHVYWYRQLPEEGLKFMVYLQKENIIDESGMPKERFSAEFPKEGPSILRIQQVVRGDSAAYFCASSPTGTSGRYNEQFFGPGTRLTVL.